This TCR beta chain derives from a study of CD8 T cells in ankylosing spondylitis. It was by quantitative 5'-RACE with molecular barcodes that TCR beta libraries were made. Using its own MiXCR run on the 5' RACE reads, TCRdb lists one record per CDR3 protein. The sample contains roughly 450,000 distinct CDR3 sequences, 20% to 30% of which appear only once. General observations from the study: Disease-linked clones had a CD8+ phenotype and relatively low frequency in peripheral blood. Apparently characteristic of ankylosing spondylitis blood was a TCR beta motif (roughly eight highly homologous variants). Before this, some motif variants had been reported in reactive arthritis synovial fluid and blood. It was reported that disease-linked clones were significantly enriched in matched ankylosing spondylitis synovial fluid.

This clonotype appeared a few times. Its target is not known. What was sequenced was blood, either unsorted or a sorted T cell fraction (not recorded which). The sequence was obtained from a male donor with ankylosing spondylitis.

The DNA of the CDR3 is TGTGCCAGCGGGATGACAGGGAACACTGAAGCTTTCTTT. Protein: CASGMTGNTEAFF. V gene TRBV6-1 combines with J gene TRBJ1-1; tentatively, D is TRBD1 (6 bases). V was trimmed by 8 bases and J by 1 base, leaving 11 bases between them. Germline lookup yields CDR1 MNHNS and CDR2 SASEGT. CDR3 length equals 13 residues.